The sequence of this T cell receptor (beta chain) was determined in a study of spatial heterogeneity in lung cancer. Broader study findings: Mutation tallies in tumors tracked expanded intratumoral alpha and beta TCR counts.

Germline V gene sequence: CDR1 SGHRS, CDR2 YFSETQ. Trimming took 4 bases from V and 3 from J; bases not matched to a gene: 13. The CDR3 totals 18 residues. With regard to this clonotype: Its matching antigen is unknown.

As for time point: sample taken at primary tumor resection. The roughly 79 donors had untreated early-stage non-small cell lung cancer. Every TCR cDNA molecule bore a unique molecular identifier. TCRdb fed the 5' RACE reads into MiXCR, producing one record per CDR3 protein. In the table there are about 13,000 distinct CDR3 sequences, over 6.5% of which are singletons. The receptor was derived from a female donor with early-stage non-small cell lung cancer. Here the sequenced sample was lung tumor tissue, taken at surgery. The chain couples TRBV5-1 to TRBJ1-1; 12 positions match TRBD1. CDR3: CASSRIVPGQGADTEAFF. CDR3 nucleotide sequence: TGCGCCAGCAGCCGAATTGTTCCGGGACAGGGGGCAGACACTGAAGCTTTCTTT.